This paragraph reports one T cell receptor beta chain. The same CDR3 arises from other DNA sequences in this sample as well. This specimen belongs to a study of blood T cell repertoires in COVID-19. Germline-derived CDR1 and CDR2 are SGHRS and YFSETQ. V was pared by 2 bases and J by 8 bases, with 3 bases of the junction left unmatched. CDR3 size: 12 residues. Generated by immunoSEQ multiplex PCR, the TCRdb table keeps only in-frame clones and is missing some. The profile shows 150,000 or so clones, about 85% of them singletons. The sample consisted of peripheral blood. This chain joins TRBV5-1 and TRBJ1-2; TRBD1 agrees at 7 bases. The TCR comes from an older woman with COVID-19, enrolled during active disease. DNA of the CDR3: TGCGCCAGCAGCTTACAGGGGTACGGCTACACCTTC. Amino acid sequence: CASSLQGYGYTF.